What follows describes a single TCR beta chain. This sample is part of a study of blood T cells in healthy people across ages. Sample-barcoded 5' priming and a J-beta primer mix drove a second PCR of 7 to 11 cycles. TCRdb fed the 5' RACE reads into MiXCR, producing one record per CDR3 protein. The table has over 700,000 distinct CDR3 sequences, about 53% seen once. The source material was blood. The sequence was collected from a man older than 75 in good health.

In nucleotides, the CDR3 is TGCAGTGGGCTGATAAGTTTCTCCTACGAGCAGTACTTC. This codes for CSGLISFSYEQYF. The chain has TRBV20-1 and TRBJ2-7; D ambiguous. CDR1 and CDR2 from the germline V gene are DFQATT and SNEGSKA (reference sequence). The germline V and J ends were trimmed by 7 bases and 0 bases, with 13 bases remaining between them. The CDR3 runs to 13 residues.